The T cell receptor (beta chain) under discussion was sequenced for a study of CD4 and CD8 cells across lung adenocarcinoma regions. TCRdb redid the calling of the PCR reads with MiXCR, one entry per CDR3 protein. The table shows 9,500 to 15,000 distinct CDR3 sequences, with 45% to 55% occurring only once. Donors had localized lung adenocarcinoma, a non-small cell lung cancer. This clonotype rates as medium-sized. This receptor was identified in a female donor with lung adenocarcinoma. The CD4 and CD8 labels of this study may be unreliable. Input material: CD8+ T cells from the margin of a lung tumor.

The CDR3 nucleotides read TGTGCCAGCAGTCCCCCGGGGGGGGAAGATACGCAGTATTTT. Its translation is CASSPPGGEDTQYF. The rearrangement joins TRBV27 to TRBJ2-3; 8 bases line up with TRBD2. This CDR3 region has 14 residues. The V gene's germline CDR1 is MNHEY and CDR2 SMNVEV (reference sequence). With 5 bases clipped from V and 5 bases from J, the junction kept 6 bases outside the gene matches.